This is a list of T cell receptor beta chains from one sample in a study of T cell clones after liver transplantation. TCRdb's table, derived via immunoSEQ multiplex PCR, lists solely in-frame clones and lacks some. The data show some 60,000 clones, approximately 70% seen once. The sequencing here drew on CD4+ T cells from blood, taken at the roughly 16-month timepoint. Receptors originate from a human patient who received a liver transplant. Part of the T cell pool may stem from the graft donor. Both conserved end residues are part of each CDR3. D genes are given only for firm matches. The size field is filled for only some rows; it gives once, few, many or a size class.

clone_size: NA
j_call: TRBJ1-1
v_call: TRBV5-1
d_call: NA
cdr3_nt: TGCGCCAGCAGCTTGGGCGGCGCCAACACTGAAGCTTTCTTT
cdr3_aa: CASSLGGANTEAFF

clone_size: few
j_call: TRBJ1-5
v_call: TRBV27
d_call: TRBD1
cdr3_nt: TGTGCCAGCGGACAGGGGGATCAGCCCCAGCATTTT
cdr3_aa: CASGQGDQPQHF

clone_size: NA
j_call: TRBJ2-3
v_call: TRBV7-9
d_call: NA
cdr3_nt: TGTGCCAGCTCCCTAGGTGGGGGGCAGGGCACAGATACGCAGTATTTT
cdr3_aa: CASSLGGGQGTDTQYF

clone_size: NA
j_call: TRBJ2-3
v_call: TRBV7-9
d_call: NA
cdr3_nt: TGTGCCAGCAGCCAACTTGAGGCGCAGTATTTT
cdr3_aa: CASSQLEAQYF

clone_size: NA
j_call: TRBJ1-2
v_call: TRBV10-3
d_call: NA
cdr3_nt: TGTGCCATCAGCGAGAGCAGGGAGGGCTATGGCTACACCTTC
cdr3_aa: CAISESREGYGYTF

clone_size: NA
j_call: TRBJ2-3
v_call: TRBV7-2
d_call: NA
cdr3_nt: TGTGCCAGCAGTTCTTACACAGATACGCAGTATTTT
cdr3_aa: CASSSYTDTQYF

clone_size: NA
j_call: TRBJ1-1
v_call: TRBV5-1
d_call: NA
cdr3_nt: TGCGCCAGCAGCTTGGTGGGGACGAGCACTGAAGCTTTCTTT
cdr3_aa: CASSLVGTSTEAFF

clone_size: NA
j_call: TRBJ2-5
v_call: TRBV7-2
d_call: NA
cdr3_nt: TGTGCCAGCAGCTTAGTCCCTGGTTGGGCAGGGGAGGAGACCCAGTACTTC
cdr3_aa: CASSLVPGWAGEETQYF

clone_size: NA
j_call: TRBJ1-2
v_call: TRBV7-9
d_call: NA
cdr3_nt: TGTGCCAGCAGTAGGGATAACTATGGCTACACCTTC
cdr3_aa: CASSRDNYGYTF

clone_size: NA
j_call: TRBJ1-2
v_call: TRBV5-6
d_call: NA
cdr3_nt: TGTGCCAGCAGCTCCTGGATCCCTAACTATGGCTACACCTTC
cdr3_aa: CASSSWIPNYGYTF

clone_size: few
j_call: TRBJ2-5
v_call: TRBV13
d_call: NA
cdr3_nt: TGTGCCAGCAGCTCCCCAAGGTCGAGTGGGACCCAGTACTTC
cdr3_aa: CASSSPRSSGTQYF

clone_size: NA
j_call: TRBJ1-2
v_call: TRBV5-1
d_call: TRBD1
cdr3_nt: TGCGCCAGCAGCTTGGAGACAGGGGGCAGCGGCTATGGCTACACCTTC
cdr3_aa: CASSLETGGSGYGYTF

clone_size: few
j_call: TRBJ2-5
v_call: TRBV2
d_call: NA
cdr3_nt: TGTGCCAGCGGGATTTCCCAAGAGACCCAGTACTTC
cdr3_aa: CASGISQETQYF

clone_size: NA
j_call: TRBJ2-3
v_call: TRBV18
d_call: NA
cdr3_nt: TGTGCCAGCTCACCGAACTATCCGGATACGCAGTATTTT
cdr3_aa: CASSPNYPDTQYF

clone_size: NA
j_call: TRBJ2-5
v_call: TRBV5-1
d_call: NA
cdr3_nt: TGCGCCAGCAGCCAAGCGGGACAGCCGGAGGAGACCCAGTACTTC
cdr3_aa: CASSQAGQPEETQYF

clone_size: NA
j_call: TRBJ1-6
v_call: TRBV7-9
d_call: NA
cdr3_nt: TGTGCCAGCAGCACAACCGGGACGAGTTCACCCCTCCACTTT
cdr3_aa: CASSTTGTSSPLHF

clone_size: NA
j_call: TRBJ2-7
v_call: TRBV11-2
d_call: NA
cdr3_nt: TGTGCCAGCAGCTTATCCCAGGGCTTTTCCTACGAGCAGTACTTC
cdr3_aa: CASSLSQGFSYEQYF

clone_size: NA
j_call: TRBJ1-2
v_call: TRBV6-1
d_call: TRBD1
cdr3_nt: TGTGCCAGCGGCAAGGAGGGACAGGGAGGTGGCTACACCTTC
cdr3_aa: CASGKEGQGGGYTF

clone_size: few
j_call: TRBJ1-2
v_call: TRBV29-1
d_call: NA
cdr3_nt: TGCAGCGTTGGGGAACTAAATGGCTACACCTTC
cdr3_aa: CSVGELNGYTF

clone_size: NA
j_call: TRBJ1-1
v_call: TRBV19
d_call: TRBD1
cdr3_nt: TGTGCCAGTAGATGGGGACAGTTGAACACTGAAGCTTTCTTT
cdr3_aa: CASRWGQLNTEAFF

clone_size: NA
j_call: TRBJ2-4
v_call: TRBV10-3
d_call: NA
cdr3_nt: TGTGCCATCAGTGAAAGACTCCTCGAGGGGGGTTCTTTAGCCAAAAACATTCAGTACTTC
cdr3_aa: CAISERLLEGGSLAKNIQYF

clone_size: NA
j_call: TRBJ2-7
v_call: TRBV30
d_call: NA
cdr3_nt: TGTGCCTGGGGAAGGGGGATCTACGAGCAGTACTTC
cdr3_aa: CAWGRGIYEQYF

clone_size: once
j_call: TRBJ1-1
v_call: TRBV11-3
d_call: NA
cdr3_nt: TGTGCCAGCAGCTTAGGGGGAATCAACACTGAAGCTTTCTTT
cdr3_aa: CASSLGGINTEAFF

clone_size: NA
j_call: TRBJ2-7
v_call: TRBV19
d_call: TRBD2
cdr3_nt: TGTGCCAGTAGTCTCGGGACTAGCGGCTCCTACGAGCAGTACTTC
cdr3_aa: CASSLGTSGSYEQYF

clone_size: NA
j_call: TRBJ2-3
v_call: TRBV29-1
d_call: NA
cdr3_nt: TGCAGCGTTCCCAGTCTTGGGCCATCCTCCTATAATACGCAGTATTTT
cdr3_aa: CSVPSLGPSSYNTQYF

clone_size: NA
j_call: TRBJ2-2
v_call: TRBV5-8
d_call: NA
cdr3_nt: TGTGCCAGCAGCTTGACGGGGGGCCCGAACACCGGGGAGCTGTTTTTT
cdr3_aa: CASSLTGGPNTGELFF

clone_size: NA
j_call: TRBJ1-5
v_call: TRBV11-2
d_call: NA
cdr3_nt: TGTGCCAGCAGCCACCGCAATCAGCCCCAGCATTTT
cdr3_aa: CASSHRNQPQHF

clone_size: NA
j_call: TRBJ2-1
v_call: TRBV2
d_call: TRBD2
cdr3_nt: TGTGCCAGCAGTGGAACTAGCGGGAGAAGGAATGAGCAGTTCTTC
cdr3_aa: CASSGTSGRRNEQFF

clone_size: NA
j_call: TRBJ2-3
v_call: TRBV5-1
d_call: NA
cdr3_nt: TGCGCCAGCAGCTTGTACGGGGGCGCGGATACGCAGTATTTT
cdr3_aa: CASSLYGGADTQYF

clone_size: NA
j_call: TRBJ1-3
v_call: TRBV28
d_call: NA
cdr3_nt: TGTGCCAGCAGTTTCCAGGGAGGGCTTAGTGGAAACACCATATATTTT
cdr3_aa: CASSFQGGLSGNTIYF

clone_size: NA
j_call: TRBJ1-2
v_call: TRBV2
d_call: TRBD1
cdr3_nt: TGTGCCAGCAGTGGACAGGGGTACGGCTATGGCTACACCTTC
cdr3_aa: CASSGQGYGYGYTF

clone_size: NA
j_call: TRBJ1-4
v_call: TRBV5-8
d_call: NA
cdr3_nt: TGTGCCAGCAGGCCTTGGGACTTGGGTGAAAAACTGTTTTTT
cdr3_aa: CASRPWDLGEKLFF

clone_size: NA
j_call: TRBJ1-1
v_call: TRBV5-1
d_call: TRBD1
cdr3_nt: TGCGCCAGCAGCGTCCAGGGGGAAACTGAAGCTTTCTTT
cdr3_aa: CASSVQGETEAFF

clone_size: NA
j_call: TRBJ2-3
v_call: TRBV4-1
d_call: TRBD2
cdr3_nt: TGCGCCAGCAGCCAAGGGACTAGCGGAGATCGGACGCAGTATTTT
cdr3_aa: CASSQGTSGDRTQYF

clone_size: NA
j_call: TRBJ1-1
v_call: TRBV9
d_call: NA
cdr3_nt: TGTGCCAGCAGCGTAGAGGCGTGGGACATAAACACTGAAGCTTTCTTT
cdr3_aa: CASSVEAWDINTEAFF

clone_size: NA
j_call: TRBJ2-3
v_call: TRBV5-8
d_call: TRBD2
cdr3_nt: TGTGCCAGCAGCTTGGGGGTAGCGGGGAACACAGATACGCAGTATTTT
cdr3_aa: CASSLGVAGNTDTQYF

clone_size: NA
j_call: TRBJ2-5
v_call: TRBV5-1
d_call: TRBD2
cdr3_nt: TGCGCCAGCAGCTTGGCGGGGGGACGCCAAGAGACCCAGTACTTC
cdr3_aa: CASSLAGGRQETQYF

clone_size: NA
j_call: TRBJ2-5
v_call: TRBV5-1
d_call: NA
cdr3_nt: TGCGCCAGCAGCTTGTACGGGGCGGAAGAGACCCAGTACTTC
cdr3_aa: CASSLYGAEETQYF

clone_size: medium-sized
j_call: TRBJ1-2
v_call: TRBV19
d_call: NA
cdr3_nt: TGTGCCAGTAGCAAAAAGAGTCACAGGGCAGACTATGGCTACACCTTC
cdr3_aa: CASSKKSHRADYGYTF

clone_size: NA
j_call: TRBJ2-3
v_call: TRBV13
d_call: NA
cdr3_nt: TGTGCCAGCAGCTCGGGATTAAATACGCAGTATTTT
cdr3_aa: CASSSGLNTQYF

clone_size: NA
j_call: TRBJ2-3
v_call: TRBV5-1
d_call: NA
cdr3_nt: TGCGCCAGCAGTCAACAGGGAATTTACACAGATACGCAGTATTTT
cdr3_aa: CASSQQGIYTDTQYF

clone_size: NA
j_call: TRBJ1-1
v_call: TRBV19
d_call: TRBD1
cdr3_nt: TGTGCCAGTACCCCCGGGACAGTCCCCACTGAAGCTTTCTTT
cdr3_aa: CASTPGTVPTEAFF

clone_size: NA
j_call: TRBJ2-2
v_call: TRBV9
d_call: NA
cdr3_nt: TGTGCCAGCAGCGTAGCGGCGGCCCCCGGGGAGCTGTTTTTT
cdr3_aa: CASSVAAAPGELFF

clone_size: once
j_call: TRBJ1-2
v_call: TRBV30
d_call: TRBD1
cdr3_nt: TGTGCCTGGGGTACAGGGGGCAAGGGCTACACCTTC
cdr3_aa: CAWGTGGKGYTF

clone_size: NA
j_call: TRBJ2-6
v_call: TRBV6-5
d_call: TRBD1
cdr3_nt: TGTGCCAGCAGTTACCTCACAGGGGTTGGGGCCAACGTCCTGACTTTC
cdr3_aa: CASSYLTGVGANVLTF

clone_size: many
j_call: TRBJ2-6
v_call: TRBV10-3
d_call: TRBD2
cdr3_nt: TGTGCCATCAGTGAAGCGGGGGGCTCTGGGGCCAACGTCCTGACTTTC
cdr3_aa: CAISEAGGSGANVLTF

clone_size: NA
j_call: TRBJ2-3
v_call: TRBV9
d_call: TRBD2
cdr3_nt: TGTGCCAGCAGCGTAGGTCCGGGGGGAAGCACAGATACGCAGTATTTT
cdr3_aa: CASSVGPGGSTDTQYF

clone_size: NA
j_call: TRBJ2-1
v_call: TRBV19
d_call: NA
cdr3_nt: TGTGCCAGTAGTACGCGAAGCCAGATCGGGGGCCCCGATGAGCAGTTCTTC
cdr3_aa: CASSTRSQIGGPDEQFF

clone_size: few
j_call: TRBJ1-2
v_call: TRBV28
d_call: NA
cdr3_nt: TGTGCCAGCGGCTCAGTTCAGGGCTACACCTTC
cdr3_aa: CASGSVQGYTF

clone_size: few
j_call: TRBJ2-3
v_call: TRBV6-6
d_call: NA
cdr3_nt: TGTGCCAGCAGTTCCCCGTCTCCCCCGGCGGGTACGCAGTATTTT
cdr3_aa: CASSSPSPPAGTQYF

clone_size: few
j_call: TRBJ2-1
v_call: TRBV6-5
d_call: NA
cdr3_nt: TGTGCCAGCAGTTACGACGAAGACAATGAGCAGTTCTTC
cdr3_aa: CASSYDEDNEQFF

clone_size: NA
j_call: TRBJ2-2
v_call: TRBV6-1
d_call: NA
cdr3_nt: TGTGCCAGCAGTGAAGCCATTGGGTCTAGTGTGAACACCGGGGAGCTGTTTTTT
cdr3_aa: CASSEAIGSSVNTGELFF

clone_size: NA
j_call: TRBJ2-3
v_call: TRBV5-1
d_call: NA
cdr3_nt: TGCGCCAGCAGCTTGCAAGATACGCAGTATTTT
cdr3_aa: CASSLQDTQYF

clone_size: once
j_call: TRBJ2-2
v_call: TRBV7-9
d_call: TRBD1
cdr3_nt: TGTGCCAGCAGCTCAGGGGGACGAACCTGGACCGGGGAGCTGTTTTTT
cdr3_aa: CASSSGGRTWTGELFF

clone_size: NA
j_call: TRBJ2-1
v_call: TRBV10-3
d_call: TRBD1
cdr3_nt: TGTGCCATCAGTGGGACAGGGATCAACAATGAGCAGTTCTTC
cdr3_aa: CAISGTGINNEQFF

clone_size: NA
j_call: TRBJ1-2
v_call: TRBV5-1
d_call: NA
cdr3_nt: TGCGCCAGCAGCCAGCCCCAGGGTTTTGAGGGGGGCTACACCTTC
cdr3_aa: CASSQPQGFEGGYTF

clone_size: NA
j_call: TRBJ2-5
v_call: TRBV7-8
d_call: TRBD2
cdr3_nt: TGTGCCAGCAGCCAAAATAGCGGGGGGGGTGATGAGACCCAGTACTTC
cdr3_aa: CASSQNSGGGDETQYF

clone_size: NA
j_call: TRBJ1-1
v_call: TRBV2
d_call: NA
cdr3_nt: TGTGCCAGCAGGACCTCGGGGAAAACGAACACTGAAGCTTTCTTT
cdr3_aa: CASRTSGKTNTEAFF

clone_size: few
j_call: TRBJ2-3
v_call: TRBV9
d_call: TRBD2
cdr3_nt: TGTGCCAGCAGCGTAGGTGCGGGGGGAGATACGCAGTATTTT
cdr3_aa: CASSVGAGGDTQYF